These 28 T cell receptor beta chains were sequenced from one sample in a study of OX40 agonist ivuxolimab in advanced cancers. Here immunoSEQ multiplex PCR was the method, and the copy in TCRdb shows in-frame clones only, minus some. Of 65,000 to 100,000 clones detected, more than 85% appear once; the ten largest clones hold approximately 7%. The sequences come from CD4+ or CD8+ T cells sorted from blood, collected in a trial of the OX40 agonist ivuxolimab. The receptor set was obtained from an adult with an advanced solid tumor such as melanoma, head and neck, liver or kidney cancer.

In its sample, this clone was seen a few times. This chain connects TRBV20-1 to TRBJ2-7; D gene ambiguous. Trimming left V 0 bases short and J 3 bases short, with 0 bases between. CDR1 and CDR2 from the germline V gene are DFQATT and SNEGSKA (reference sequence). This CDR3 has 10 residues. The CDR3 protein is CSARDYEQYF. Here the CDR3 DNA reads TGCAGTGCTAGAGACTACGAGCAGTACTTC.

The chain combines TRBV5-5 with TRBJ2-1; D remains unclear. Germline V gives CDR1 SGHKS, CDR2 YYEKEE (reference sequence). This CDR3 spans 13 amino acids. V was shortened by 0 bases and J by 5 bases, with 6 bases between the two germline ends. The CDR3 DNA reads TGTGCCAGCAGCTTGGGGCCTGACAATGAGCAGTTCTTC. Residues: CASSLGPDNEQFF.

This rearrangement joins TRBV5-1 to TRBJ2-4, with TRBD2 as a possible D gene (5 bases). Germline loops: CDR1 SGHRS, CDR2 YFSETQ. The CDR3 is 14 amino acids. The germline V and J ends were trimmed by 0 bases and 8 bases, with 12 bases remaining between them. The CDR3: CASSLVGLRDIQYF. The CDR3, as DNA: TGCGCCAGCAGCTTGGTAGGACTGAGGGACATTCAGTACTTC.

This clone was recorded once. The rearrangement links TRBV10-3 to TRBJ2-3; either TRBD1 or TRBD2 may supply D (5 bases each). The CDR3 is made up of 14 amino acids. CDR1 and CDR2 from the germline V gene are ENHRY and SYGVKD. V lost 4 bases, J lost 6 bases, and 14 bases lay in between. CDR3 protein: CAISAARETDTQYF. The CDR3 DNA reads TGTGCCATCAGTGCGGCCAGGGAGACGGATACGCAGTATTTT.

The genes are TRBV9 and TRBJ2-2; 13 bases agree with TRBD2. CDR1 is SGDLS, CDR2 YYNGEE, per germline. J gave up 3 bases and V 0 bases, and 5 bases lay outside the gene matches. The CDR3 covers 18 residues. The CDR3 loop is CASSVGLAGGGDTGELFF. The CDR3 coding sequence is TGTGCCAGCAGCGTAGGACTAGCGGGAGGAGGAGACACCGGGGAGCTGTTTTTT.

This chain uses TRBV5-1 with TRBJ2-1; D is unclear. V lost 1 base, J lost 9 bases, and 8 bases lay in between. Per germline, CDR1 SGHRS and CDR2 YFSETQ. The CDR3 is 12 amino acids. The CDR3 spells CASSLFEAEQFF. CDR3 sequence (DNA): TGCGCCAGCAGCTTGTTCGAGGCTGAGCAGTTCTTC.

This chain uses TRBV6-5 with TRBJ1-1; D not resolved. This CDR3 comprises 14 residues. V gave up 5 bases and J gave up 3 bases, with 13 bases separating them. Germline V gene data show CDR1 as MNHEY and CDR2 as SVGAGI. In DNA, the CDR3 is TGTGCCAGCAGTGTTTTGGGAGGAGACACTGAAGCTTTCTTT. It codes for CASSVLGGDTEAFF.

The genes are TRBV7-9 and TRBJ2-2; weak D call: TRBD2 (7 bases). The germline gives CDR1 SEHNR, CDR2 FQNEAQ (reference sequence). Trimming removed 6 bases from V and 5 bases from J, with 16 bases in between. The CDR3 extends over 15 amino acids. CDR3 sequence reads: CASRPEGGGTGELFF. The CDR3 coding sequence is TGTGCCAGCAGACCAGAGGGAGGGGGTACCGGGGAGCTGTTTTTT.

This chain links TRBV6-1 with TRBJ1-2; 12 bases match TRBD1. The CDR3 extends over 14 amino acids. Germline V CDR1 and CDR2: MNHNS, SASEGT. The V gene end was trimmed by 6 bases and the J gene end by 6 bases; junction bases not matched to a gene: 5. CDR3 sequence reads: CASSPGQGAHGYTF. The CDR3 region has the DNA TGTGCCAGCAGCCCGGGACAGGGGGCCCATGGCTACACCTTC.

The chain combines TRBV7-3 with TRBJ2-3; TRBD2 agrees at 12 bases. The CDR3 runs 18 residues. Per the germline V gene, CDR1 is SGHTA and CDR2 is FQGTGA. V was pared by 1 base and J by 1 base, with 6 bases of the junction left unmatched. The DNA of the CDR3 is TGTGCCAGCAGCTTAAAACATACTAGCGGGAGGCGCACAGATACGCAGTATTTT. This translates into CASSLKHTSGRRTDTQYF.

The chain carries TRBV5-6 and TRBJ1-1; 7 bases are shared with TRBD1. The V gene end was trimmed by 3 bases and the J gene end by 1 base; junction bases not matched to a gene: 3. The length of the CDR3 is 14 residues. Germline values: CDR1 SGHDT, CDR2 YYEEEE. The CDR3, as DNA: TGTGCCAGCAGCTGGACAGGACGGAACACTGAAGCTTTCTTT. It translates to CASSWTGRNTEAFF.

The chain carries TRBV2 and TRBJ2-5; D is possibly TRBD2 (6 bases). The end of the DNA is better explained by TRBJ2-7, so the J call may be wrong. The CDR3 has 13 amino acids. Germline V gene sequence: CDR1 SNHLY, CDR2 FYNNEI. CDR3 sequence reads: CASSRDFSYEQYF. The CDR3, as DNA: TGTGCCAGCAGTCGGGACTTTTCCTACGAGCAGTACTTC.

The chain recombines TRBV4-2 with TRBJ1-4; possibly TRBD1 for D (5 bases). The V and J ends lost 11 bases and 0 bases respectively, with 25 bases between them. The CDR3 loop spans 18 amino acids. The germline CDR1 and CDR2 sequences are LGHNA and YNFKEQ. In DNA form, the CDR3 reads TGTGCCGAACGGTGGGACCCCTACCAGCTCGCAACTAATGAAAAACTGTTTTTT. Amino acids: CAERWDPYQLATNEKLFF.

This chain uses TRBV14 with TRBJ2-3; 7 bases line up with TRBD1. The germline V gene has CDR1 SGHDN and CDR2 FVKESK. CDR3 size: 17 residues. The junction had 11 bases not matched to a gene; V was cut back by 4 bases and J by 1 base. The CDR3, as DNA: TGTGCCAGCAGCCGCGAGACGGGACAGTGGGGCACAGATACGCAGTATTTT. Translated: CASSRETGQWGTDTQYF.

The chain carries TRBV7-3 and TRBJ1-1; maybe TRBD1 (6 bases). This CDR3 is 13 amino acids long. Trimming left V 5 bases short and J 8 bases short, with 15 bases between. Germline V CDR1 and CDR2: SGHTA, FQGTGA. Written as DNA, the CDR3 is TGTGCCAGCAGCCCTCCCGGGACAACCGAAGCTTTCTTT. Its protein is CASSPPGTTEAFF. The full variable domain, rest sourced from reference TRBV7-3 and TRBJ1-1, is GAGVSQTPSNKVTEKGKYVELRCDPISGHTALYWYRQSLGQGPEFLIYFQGTGAADDSGLPNDRFFAVRPEGSVSTLKIQRTERGDSAVYLCASSPPGTTEAFFGQGTRLTVV.

The genes are TRBV2 and TRBJ1-2; D unresolved. The germline CDR1 and CDR2 sequences are SNHLY and FYNNEI. V shed 1 base and J shed 8 bases, with 8 bases lying between them. CDR3 size: 12 residues. The CDR3 DNA is TGTGCCAGCAGTGAAGAGGGCAGGGGCTACACCTTC. It specifies CASSEEGRGYTF.

The chain uses TRBV19 and TRBJ2-3; possible D gene TRBD2, 6 bases. Germline V gene data show CDR1 as LNHDA and CDR2 as SQIVND (reference sequence). V was pared by 6 bases and J by 1 base, with 14 bases between. This CDR3 comprises 15 residues. CDR3 protein: CASSLLGEGTDTQYF. The CDR3 region has the DNA TGTGCCAGTAGCCTGCTAGGGGAGGGCACAGATACGCAGTATTTT. The whole variable domain, filled in from reference TRBV19 and TRBJ2-3, reads DGGITQSPKYLFRKEGQNVTLSCEQNLNHDAMYWYRQDPGQGLRLIYYSQIVNDFQKGDIAEGYSVSREKKESFPLTVTSAQKNPTAFYLCASSLLGEGTDTQYFGPGTRLTVL.

There are a few counts of this clone. The chain employs TRBV6-6 and TRBJ1-1; 9 nucleotides match TRBD1. The CDR3 runs to 13 residues. Trimming at V came to 6 bases and at J to 4 bases, leaving 3 bases not matched to a gene. Germline CDR1 is MNHNY and CDR2 is SVGAGI (reference sequence). CDR3: CASSADRGTEAFF. In nucleotides, the CDR3 is TGTGCCAGCAGCGCGGACAGGGGCACTGAAGCTTTCTTT.

The V call is TRBV11-2, the J call TRBJ2-5; 9 bases align to TRBD2. V gave up 1 base and J gave up 5 bases; unmatched junction bases: 2. This CDR3 region has 14 residues. The germline V gene encodes CDR1 SGHAT and CDR2 FQNNGV. Here the CDR3 DNA reads TGTGCCAGCAGCTTAGGAGGGACTAGCGAGACCCAGTACTTC. Translating it yields CASSLGGTSETQYF.

The chain employs TRBV5-4 and TRBJ2-7, with TRBD2 matching over 8 bases. In germline, CDR1 is SGHNT, CDR2 YYREEE (reference sequence). The CDR3 extends over 15 amino acids. V shed 0 bases and J 0 bases; nucleotides not matched to a gene: 2. CDR3 in amino acids: CASSLAGGGSYEQYF. The CDR3 coding sequence is TGTGCCAGCAGCTTGGCGGGAGGGGGCTCCTACGAGCAGTACTTC.

V and J are TRBV18 and TRBJ2-3; unclear D gene. The CDR3 extends over 14 amino acids. With 0 bases removed from V and 3 bases from J, the gap between germline ends came to 7 bases. Germline lookup yields CDR1 KGHSH and CDR2 LQKENI. DNA for the CDR3: TGTGCCAGCTCACCACCGGGTCTGACAGATACGCAGTATTTT. It translates to CASSPPGLTDTQYF.

In this sample, this clone turned up once. The chain recombines TRBV7-3 with TRBJ2-1; D is possibly TRBD2 (6 bases). The germline V gene has CDR1 SGHTA and CDR2 FQGTGA. The CDR3 runs 17 residues. V lost 1 base and J lost 0, with 13 bases in between. The CDR3 nucleotides read TGTGCCAGCAGCTTAAGGGGCGGAGGGAGCTCCTACAATGAGCAGTTCTTC. Its translation: CASSLRGGGSSYNEQFF.

The J gene is TRBJ2-2, the V gene TRBV18; D not resolved. Trimming removed 0 bases from V and 0 bases from J, with 11 bases in between. This CDR3 contains 17 residues. The germline V gene encodes CDR1 KGHSH and CDR2 LQKENI. CDR3 bases: TGTGCCAGCTCACCACCGAATCGAGGACCGAACACCGGGGAGCTGTTTTTT. Translating gives CASSPPNRGPNTGELFF.

The chain has TRBV19 and TRBJ2-1, with 9 bases fitting TRBD2. The V and J ends lost 1 base and 7 bases, in that order; junction bases with no gene match: 5. This CDR3 region has 15 residues. Germline CDR1 reads LNHDA; CDR2 reads SQIVND (reference sequence). In DNA form, the CDR3 reads TGTGCCAGTAGTATAGCGGCGGGAGGGCTGAATGAGCAGTTCTTC. Amino acids: CASSIAAGGLNEQFF.

This chain connects TRBV19 to TRBJ1-5; D possibly corresponds to TRBD1 (5 bases). Germline V gene data show CDR1 as LNHDA and CDR2 as SQIVND (reference sequence). Trimming cost V 8 bases and J 7 bases, with 15 bases left between them. The CDR3 sequence is 13 residues long. CDR3 coding DNA: TGTGCCAGTGCCTTGGGGGGGGGACAGCCCCAGCATTTT. This gives the protein CASALGGGQPQHF. The variable domain in full, with the rest retrieved from reference TRBV19 and TRBJ1-5, is DGGITQSPKYLFRKEGQNVTLSCEQNLNHDAMYWYRQDPGQGLRLIYYSQIVNDFQKGDIAEGYSVSREKKESFPLTVTSAQKNPTAFYLCASALGGGQPQHFGDGTRLSIL.

The CDR3 coding sequence is TGTGCCAGCAGTTTGTTGAGGTTGACCAAAAACATTCAGTACTTC. As protein: CASSLLRLTKNIQYF. J is TRBJ2-4 and V is TRBV28; no definite D call. The germline V gene encodes CDR1 MDHEN and CDR2 SYDVKM. The CDR3 is made up of 15 amino acids. Trimming shortened V by 3 bases and J by 2 bases, and 11 bases separated the two germline ends.

J is TRBJ2-5 and V is TRBV4-1; 7 bases are shared with TRBD1. Germline V lookup: CDR1 MGHRA, CDR2 YSYEKL. V was pared by 5 bases and J by 5 bases, with 5 bases of the junction left unmatched. This CDR3 has 13 amino acids. Here the CDR3 DNA reads TGCGCCAGCAGCAAAGGGACAGTCGAGACCCAGTACTTC. Its protein is CASSKGTVETQYF.

V is TRBV30 and J is TRBJ2-1; 14 bases align to TRBD2. This CDR3 is built from 19 residues. CDR1 GTSNPN and CDR2 SVGIG come from the germline V gene (reference sequence). J was trimmed by 4 bases and V by 0 bases; bases with no gene match: 11. DNA for the CDR3: TGTGCCTGGAGTGTCCGCCAGGGGACTAGCGGGAGAAAATACAATGAGCAGTTCTTC. Translated, it gives CAWSVRQGTSGRKYNEQFF.